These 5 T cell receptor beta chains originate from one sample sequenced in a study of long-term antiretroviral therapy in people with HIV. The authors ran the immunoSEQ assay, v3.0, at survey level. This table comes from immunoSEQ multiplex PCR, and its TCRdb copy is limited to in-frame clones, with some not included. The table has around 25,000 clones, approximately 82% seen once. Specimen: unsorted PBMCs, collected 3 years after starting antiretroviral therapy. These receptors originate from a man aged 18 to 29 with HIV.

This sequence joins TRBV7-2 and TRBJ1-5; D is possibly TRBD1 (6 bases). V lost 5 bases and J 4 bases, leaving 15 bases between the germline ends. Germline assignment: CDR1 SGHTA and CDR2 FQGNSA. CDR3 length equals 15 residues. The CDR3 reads CASSPGGRLNQPQHF. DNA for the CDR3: TGTGCCAGCAGCCCCGGGGGCAGGCTAAATCAGCCCCAGCATTTT.

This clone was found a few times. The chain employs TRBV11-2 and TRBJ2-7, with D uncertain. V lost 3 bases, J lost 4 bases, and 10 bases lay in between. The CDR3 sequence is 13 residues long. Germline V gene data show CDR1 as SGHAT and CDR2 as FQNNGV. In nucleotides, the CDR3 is TGTGCCAGCAGCTTTGCAGTTAGATACGAGCAGTACTTC. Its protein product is CASSFAVRYEQYF.

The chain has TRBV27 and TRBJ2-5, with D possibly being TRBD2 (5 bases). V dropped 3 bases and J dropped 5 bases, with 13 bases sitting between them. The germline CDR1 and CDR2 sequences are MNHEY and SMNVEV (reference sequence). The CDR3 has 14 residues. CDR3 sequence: CASSFGLQGETQYF. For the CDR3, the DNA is TGTGCCAGCAGTTTTGGACTGCAAGGGGAGACCCAGTACTTC.

The CDR3 sequence: CASSWGLAGGPWETQYF. The CDR3 DNA is TGTGCCAGCAGCTGGGGACTAGCGGGGGGGCCTTGGGAGACCCAGTACTTC. The chain has TRBV11-2 and TRBJ2-5, with 16 bases identical to TRBD2. Looked up from germline, CDR1 is SGHAT and CDR2 is FQNNGV. J gave up 5 bases and V 4 bases, and 7 bases lay outside the gene matches. CDR3 length equals 17 residues.

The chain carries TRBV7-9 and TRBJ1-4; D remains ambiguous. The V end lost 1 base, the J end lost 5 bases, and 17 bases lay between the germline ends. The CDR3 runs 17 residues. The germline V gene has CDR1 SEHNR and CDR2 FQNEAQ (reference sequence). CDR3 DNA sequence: TGTGCCAGCAGCTTAGGCTCCTGGCGGCAGATGAATGAAAAACTGTTTTTT. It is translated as CASSLGSWRQMNEKLFF.